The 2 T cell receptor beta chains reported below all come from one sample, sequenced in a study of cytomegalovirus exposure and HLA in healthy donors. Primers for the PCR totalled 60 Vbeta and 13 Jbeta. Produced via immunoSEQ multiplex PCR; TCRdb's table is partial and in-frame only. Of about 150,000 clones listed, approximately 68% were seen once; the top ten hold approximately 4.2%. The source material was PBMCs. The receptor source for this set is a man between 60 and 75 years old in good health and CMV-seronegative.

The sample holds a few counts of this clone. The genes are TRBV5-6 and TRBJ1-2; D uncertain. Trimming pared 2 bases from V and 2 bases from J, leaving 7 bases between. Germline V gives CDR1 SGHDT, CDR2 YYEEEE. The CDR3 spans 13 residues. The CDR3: CASSFGSNYGYTF. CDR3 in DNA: TGTGCCAGCAGCTTCGGGTCGAACTATGGCTACACCTTC.

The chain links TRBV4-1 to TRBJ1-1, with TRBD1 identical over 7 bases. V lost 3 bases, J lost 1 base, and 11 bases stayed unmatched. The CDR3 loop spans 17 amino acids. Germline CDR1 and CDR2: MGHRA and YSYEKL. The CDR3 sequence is CASSHARQGSTNTEAFF. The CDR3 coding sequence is TGCGCCAGCAGCCACGCGAGACAGGGTTCGACGAACACTGAAGCTTTCTTT.